These 3 T cell receptor beta chains originate from one sample sequenced in a study of shared clonotypes between healthy human individuals. Naive CD8 populations comprised CD45RO-negative cells positively selected for CCR7, excluding terminally differentiated effector memory CD45RA+ cells. TCRdb's table, derived via immunoSEQ multiplex PCR, lists solely in-frame clones and lacks some. The sample yields over 2 million clones, about 95% seen once. The sample taken for sequencing was naive CD8+ T cells sorted from blood. The receptors come from a man aged 18-30 years in good health.

This rearrangement joins TRBV27 to TRBJ2-3; D not resolved. The V end was cut by 6 bases, the J end by 4 bases, with 11 bases between. Germline V CDR1 and CDR2: MNHEY, SMNVEV (reference sequence). The CDR3 loop spans 13 amino acids. As DNA, the CDR3 is TGTGCCAGCAGCCCGATGCGCGCAGATACGCAGTATTTT. Residues: CASSPMRADTQYF.

As regards this clone: This same CDR3 is encoded by further DNA sequences in the sample. V usage is TRBV7-9 and J usage is TRBJ1-1; D gene unclear. The CDR3 is made up of 12 amino acids. Trimming shortened V by 1 base and J by 7 bases, and 7 bases separated the two germline ends. Germline CDR1 is SEHNR and CDR2 is FQNEAQ (reference sequence). CDR3 sequence: CASSLGAVEAFF. CDR3 bases: TGTGCCAGCAGCTTAGGGGCAGTTGAAGCTTTCTTT.

With regard to this clone: One junction end disagrees with the germline gene, perhaps due to a read error. The chain has TRBV7-7 and TRBJ2-1; D remains unclear. This CDR3 has 14 amino acids. Germline CDR1 and CDR2: SSHAT and FNYEAQ (reference sequence). CDR3 region: CASSIDSNYNEQFF. In nucleotides, the CDR3 is TGTGCTAGCAGCATCGACTCAAACTACAATGAGCAGTTCTTC.